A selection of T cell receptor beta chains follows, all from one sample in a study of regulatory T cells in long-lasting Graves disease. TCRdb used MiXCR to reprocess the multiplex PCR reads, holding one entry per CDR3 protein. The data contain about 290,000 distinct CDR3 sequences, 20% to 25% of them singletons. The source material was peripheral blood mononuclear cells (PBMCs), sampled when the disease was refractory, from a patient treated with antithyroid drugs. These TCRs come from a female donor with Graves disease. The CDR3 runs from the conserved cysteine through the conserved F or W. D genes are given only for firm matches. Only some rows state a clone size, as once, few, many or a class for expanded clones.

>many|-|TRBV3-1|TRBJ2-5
CASSHLPGHTQETQYF
TGTGCCAGCAGCCATCTCCCGGGACATACTCAAGAGACCCAGTACTTC
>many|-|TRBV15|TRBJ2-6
CATSRAFSPAGANVLTF
TGTGCCACCAGCAGGGCGTTTTCGCCGGCTGGGGCCAACGTCCTGACTTTC
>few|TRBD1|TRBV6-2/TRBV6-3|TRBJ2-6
CASSYGGQEYPPGANVLTF
TGTGCCAGCAGTTACGGGGGACAGGAGTACCCTCCTGGGGCCAACGTCCTGACTTTC
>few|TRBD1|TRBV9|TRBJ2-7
CASSVGGTGAYEQYF
TGTGCCAGCAGCGTAGGCGGGACAGGGGCCTACGAGCAGTACTTC
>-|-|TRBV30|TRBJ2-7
CAWNVPGTFYEQYF
TGTGCCTGGAACGTTCCCGGGACTTTCTACGAGCAGTACTTC
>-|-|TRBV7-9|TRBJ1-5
CASSHDNQPNQPQHF
TGTGCCAGCAGCCATGATAACCAGCCCAATCAGCCCCAGCATTTT
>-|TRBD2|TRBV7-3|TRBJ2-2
CASSQSGTSNGELFF
TGTGCCAGCAGCCAGTCCGGGACTAGCAACGGGGAGCTGTTTTTT
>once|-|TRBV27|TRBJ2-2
CAGSLSTGELFF
TGTGCCGGCAGTCTCTCCACCGGGGAGCTGTTTTTT
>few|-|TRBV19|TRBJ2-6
CASSMDYSGANVLTF
TGTGCCAGTAGTATGGACTACTCTGGGGCCAACGTCCTGACTTTC
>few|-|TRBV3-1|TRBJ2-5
CASSQESPGNQETQYF
TGTGCCAGCAGCCAAGAGTCGCCGGGAAACCAAGAGACCCAGTACTTC
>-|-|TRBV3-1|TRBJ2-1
CASSYSASGEQFF
TGTGCCAGCAGTTACAGTGCCAGCGGAGAACAGTTCTTC
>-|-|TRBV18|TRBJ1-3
CASSPQQGGNTIYF
TGTGCCAGCTCACCACAACAGGGTGGAAACACCATATATTTT
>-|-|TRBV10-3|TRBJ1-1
CAISDPKNTEAFF
TGTGCCATCAGTGATCCCAAGAACACTGAAGCTTTCTTT
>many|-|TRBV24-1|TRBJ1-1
CATSDSPTGDGNTEAFF
TGTGCCACCAGTGATTCCCCGACAGGCGACGGAAACACTGAAGCTTTCTTT
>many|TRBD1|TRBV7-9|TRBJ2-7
CASSPRDRGGYEQYF
TGTGCCAGCAGCCCAAGGGACAGGGGAGGCTACGAGCAGTACTTC
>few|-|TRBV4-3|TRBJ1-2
CASSQYLGRTNYGYTF
TGCGCCAGCAGCCAGTATTTAGGACGGACCAACTATGGCTACACCTTC
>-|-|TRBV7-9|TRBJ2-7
CASSGDSGEQYF
TGTGCCAGCAGCGGAGATTCTGGAGAGCAGTACTTC
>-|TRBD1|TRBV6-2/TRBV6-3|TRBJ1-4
CASSLDRGGEKLFF
TGTGCCAGCAGTCTTGACAGGGGAGGTGAAAAACTGTTTTTT
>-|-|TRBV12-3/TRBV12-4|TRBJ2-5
CASSDLPKGTQYF
TGTGCCAGCAGTGATCTTCCTAAAGGGACCCAGTACTTC
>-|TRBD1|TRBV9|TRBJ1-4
CASSFGTAINEKLFF
TGTGCCAGCAGCTTCGGGACAGCCATTAATGAAAAACTGTTTTTT
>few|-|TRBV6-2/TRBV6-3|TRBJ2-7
CATTTGFHEQYF
TGTGCCACCACTACAGGGTTCCACGAGCAGTACTTC
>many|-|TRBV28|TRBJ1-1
CASRRQRLEAFF
TGTGCCAGCAGACGACAGCGACTAGAAGCTTTCTTT
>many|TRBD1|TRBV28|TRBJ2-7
CASSSTGTGSYEQYF
TGTGCCAGCAGTTCCACCGGGACAGGTTCCTACGAGCAGTACTTC
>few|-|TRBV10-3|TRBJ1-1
CAISESRELNTEAFF
TGTGCCATCAGTGAGTCGAGGGAGCTAAACACTGAAGCTTTCTTT
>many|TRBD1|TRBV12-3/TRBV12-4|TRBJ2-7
CASRIRGQGFYEQYF
TGTGCCAGCAGGATTAGGGGACAGGGATTCTACGAGCAGTACTTC
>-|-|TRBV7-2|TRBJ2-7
CASSYETGSYEQYF
TGTGCCAGCAGCTACGAGACAGGTTCCTACGAGCAGTACTTC
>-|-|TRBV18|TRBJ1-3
CASSATDRGYGNTIYF
TGTGCCAGCTCAGCCACGGACAGAGGGTATGGAAACACCATATATTTT
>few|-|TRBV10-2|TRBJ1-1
CASSAGNTEAFF
TGCGCCAGCAGTGCAGGGAACACTGAAGCTTTCTTT
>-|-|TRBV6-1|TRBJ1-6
CASRLDRLSNSPLHF
TGTGCCAGCAGACTAGACAGGCTCTCTAATTCACCCCTCCACTTT